Detailed here is one T cell receptor beta chain. Its cognate antigen has yet to be identified. The input lacks base qualities; no much larger clone sits a single base away. The record originates from a study of long-term antiretroviral therapy in people with HIV (dated by TCRdb to 2022 to 2024). For context, the study as a whole: The earliest samples were collected about a decade before the 2015 WHO recommendation for immediate ART, when ART was typically delayed until CD4 counts fell. A retrospective serial study tested whether changes in peripheral blood TRB repertoire composition and diversity were associated with ART initiation and durable HIV suppression. A total of some 200 cryopreserved PBMC samples came from 25 to 35 adults with confirmed HIV infection and were collected serially over a mean of roughly six years (range 1-12). Among the approximately 30 participants with HIV, around 10 were female. No cross-contamination during QIAcube processing was shown when test extractions of a monoclonal T-cell line were performed alongside about 30 polyclonal samples.

At the junction V is shortened by 5 bases and J by 2 bases; bases outside the gene matches: 3. The germline V gene sets CDR1 to SGHTA and CDR2 to FQGNSA. Inclusive of the bounding cysteine and phenylalanine, the CDR3 is 14 residues long. Kept here is only the CDR3 DNA, which spans 42 bases and is read in frame from base 1. To be included, a participant needed at least one PBMC sample from before ART initiation plus at least two post-ART samples. Treatment was received in the United States of America by all participants with HIV. Before DNA extraction, cryopreserved samples containing about 0.9-11 million PBMC were thawed and washed. At the time of the earliest PBMC sample for each participant with HIV, ages ranged from 23 to 54 years. Per participant, PBMC samples came from 1-4 timepoints prior to ART initiation and 2-8 timepoints following ART initiation, for a median of 7 samples. For every participant, serial HIV viral load, CD4+ T-cell count, ART history and demographic data were obtained. Genomic DNA was extracted from unsorted PBMC with a Qiagen kit on a QIAcube, with processing performed in batches of 12 samples.

The immunoSEQ hsTCRB v3.0 assay was used at survey level resolution to sequence the TRB variable region. The targeted TRB sequencing depth was roughly 40,000-50,000 T-cell genomes per sample. Pooled TRB libraries were sequenced on an Illumina MiSeq with a v3 150-cycle kit. For the original study's pipeline: Repertoire analysis ran in R within a reproducible Nextflow workflow covering QC, data transformation and analysis. LymphoSeq2, an R package for exploring AIRR-Seq data, was used to implement custom analyses. A handful of samples that produced fewer than 5000 total TRB sequences were removed, so 200 or so HIV repertoires were analyzed. Among the 180 to 200 HIV repertoires that were kept, around 60 were collected before ART initiation and some 130 were collected after ART initiation. Each repertoire was downsampled to 5000 TRB nucleotide sequences, and summary statistics were averaged across 100 downsampling iterations. Only TRB sequences with CDR3 regions of at least seven amino acids were retained for analysis. Two measures captured diversity: a Shannon entropy-derived clonality score and the Gini coefficient. In the repertoire networks, any two of the top 5000 CDR3 amino acid sequences were connected whenever the two sequences differed by an edit distance of one. GLIPH2 predicted antigen specificity groups and MHC restriction for TRB CDR3 amino acid sequences. To flag known associations with CMV, EBV, HIV or tissue antigens, CDR3 amino acid sequences were compared against VDJdb and McPAS-TCR. Pre-ART, post-ART and control groups were compared with Wilcoxon signed-rank tests and Holm-Bonferroni correction. TCRdb took this table from immuneACCESS and kept in-frame rearrangements with V and J called. Such tables lack part of the clones; where checked against another copy, unresolved V genes explain under half of the gap, and the rest is unexplained. V and J calls and clone size are copied from that table; D and trimming were computed from the DNA. In this sample the table shows 20,000 or so clones, 79% of which occur a single time. The ten largest clones capture roughly 6.7% of the sample.

Beyond this particular receptor, the publication reports: Narrower CDR3 length ranges were observed in HIV repertoires than in controls, and an antigen-experienced repertoire with only a slight naive shift after ART was suggested by the network structure. The samples span the years 2004 to 2017, and the ART regimens used at that time may not be as effective as current regimens. Expanded TRB clones identified before ART initiation dominated the repertoire at all time points, although this dominance fluctuated and declined in many PLHIV after ART. No data were available on ART adherence, viral resistance or therapy changes, limiting inferences about post-ART repertoire changes. A significant increase in TRB diversity was found to be associated with ART initiation, although TRB diversity was observed to remain significantly below that of transplant donor controls even after long-term ART. Because cell numbers in pre-ART samples were limited, unsorted PBMC were profiled instead of sorted CD4+ and CD8+ T cells. Limited PBMC availability meant only the TCR beta chain was sequenced, without alpha chain pairing.

Specimen: unsorted PBMCs, collected at the start of antiretroviral therapy, before treatment. This TCR was recovered from a man in his late teens or twenties with HIV. The chain joins TRBV7-2 to TRBJ2-7, with 10 middle bases fitting TRBD2. The DNA sequence is as follows: TGTGCCAGCAGCGATACTAGCGGGACCTACGAGCAGTACTTC. It encodes CASSDTSGTYEQYF.